This T cell receptor beta chain is from a study of T-cell memory formation after mild COVID-19 (dated by TCRdb to the early 2020s). About the study as a whole: TCR sequence clusters from the two donors were largely donor specific. Longitudinal TCRalpha and TCRbeta repertoire sequencing tracked T-cell clones expanding and contracting after mild COVID-19 in a couple of donors. The cohort was made up of two young adult volunteers, one female and one male, who were previously healthy.

For this clonotype: Its antigen remains undetermined. No much larger clone exists at a distance of one base, and base qualities are not known.

Data came from an Illumina NovaSeq 6000. TCRalpha and TCRbeta cDNA libraries were built by 5'RACE with constant-segment primers, adding sample barcodes and unique molecular identifiers. RNA was extracted from every sample with Trizol reagent. Libraries were amplified in two PCR steps, with a second sample barcode and Illumina TruSeq adapters added in the second step. Libraries were sequenced on an Illumina NovaSeq with 2 x 150 bp paired-end reads. The study's own analysis went as follows. Reads were demultiplexed and collapsed into UMI-guided consensus sequences with migec v1.2.7. Using mixcr v2.1.11, UMI consensuses were aligned to TRA and TRB V and J templates and then assembled into clonotypes. Clonotypes were classified as expanded or contracted when called significant by both edgeR and NoisET, with noise models trained on biological replicates. For edgeR calls, a false discovery rate-adjusted p below 0.01 and a log2 fold-change threshold of 1 were applied. As an exploratory analysis of dynamics, PCA with hierarchical clustering was applied to max-normalized trajectories of the 1000 most abundant clonotypes. Each responding clone was given a CD4 or CD8 phenotype based on the CD4+ and CD8+ repertoires, which had been sequenced separately. Clones were called with MiXCR by TCRdb after fastp trimmed the public reads at Q25, and only in-frame beta chains were retained. Records with the same CDR3 protein are collapsed into one entry carrying the most frequent genes and DNA. TCRdb, not the original authors, processed these V and J calls. Across this sample there are about 84,000 distinct CDR3 sequences, with around 14% seen only once. Jointly, the top ten make up 25% to 35% of the sample.

Here V drops 4 bases and J drops 10 bases, and the junction holds 13 bases not matched to any gene. Looking up the germline V gene (reference sequence) yields CDR1 GTSNPN and CDR2 SVGIG. CDR3 length: 13 amino acids, cysteine to phenylalanine. Only the CDR3 DNA stays, 39 bases, in frame from base 1. Paper-wide results and their limitations: Some responding clones were detected in pre-infection memory, suggesting pre-existing cross-reactive memory T cells joined the SARS-CoV-2 response. Clones contracting from day 15 to 85 had balanced CD4/CD8 phenotypes, while a second wave expanding from day 15 to 37 was biased towards CD4+. The study covered only a couple of mild cases, and larger cohorts including severe cases with pre-infection samples were considered necessary. Contracting CD4+ clones were found mainly in CM and EM memory subsets, while CD8+ clones were enriched in EMRA. SARS-CoV-2 specificity was not confirmed for the second-wave clones peaking on day 37.

Ficoll-Paque density gradient centrifugation was the method used to isolate PBMCs. The source of this sequence is an adult woman who had mild COVID-19 (a few samples of this study predate the infection). The sample titles of this study are shuffled in the database, so cell type and time point are left out; the donor was told from shared clones. The chain employs TRBV30 and TRBJ2-7, and 7 junctional nucleotides match TRBD1. Sequencing used PBMCs or a T cell subset sorted from them (not recorded which). The CDR3 protein is CAWTTGTLREQYF. The nucleotide sequence reads as follows: TGTGCCTGGACGACAGGGACCCTACGAGAACAGTACTTC.